This TCR beta chain was captured in a study of cytomegalovirus exposure and HLA in healthy donors. About the research overall: Genotyping showed 81% of over 350 donors falling in the Caucasian-associated ancestry cluster.

Primers for the PCR totalled 60 Vbeta and 13 Jbeta. The repertoire was sequenced with immunoSEQ multiplex PCR; TCRdb's copy has only in-frame clones and lacks some. This table holds 150,000 or so clones. Comments on this clone: What it binds is unknown.

Findings and limits, study-wide: In vitro testing confirmed a few CMV-associated chains as specific for CMV antigens. A later analysis showed TCR association rates differing by HLA locus, peaking at DRB1 and lowest at HLA-C.

This CDR3 has 16 residues. V lost 0 bases, J lost 2 bases, and 8 bases stayed unmatched. Per germline, CDR1 SQVTM and CDR2 ANQGSEA. Those who donated were healthy bone marrow donors. This receptor was obtained from a man aged 25 to 45 in good health and CMV-seronegative. The chain carries TRBV29-1 and TRBJ2-3; 7 bases line up with TRBD2. Sequenced sample: PBMCs. The CDR3 DNA reads TGCAGCGTTGAAGATTGGACTAGGAGGTCCACAGATACGCAGTATTTT. Encoded protein: CSVEDWTRRSTDTQYF.